Listed here are 28 T cell receptor beta chains from one sample, sequenced in a study of CD8+CD57+ T cells in acquired aplastic anemia. TCR beta VDJ and CDR3 profiles were obtained from a genomic DNA template. TCRdb called the reads again in MiXCR, with one record for every CDR3 protein. The sample carries around 170,000 distinct CDR3 sequences, 60% to 70% recorded once. Sequenced sample: sorted CD4+, CD8+, or CD8+CD57+ T cells (not recorded which) from PBMCs. Receptor source: a human donor in good health.

The CDR3 protein is CASSGGLASNEQFF. The CDR3 coding sequence is TGTGCCAGCAGTGGGGGACTAGCGAGTAATGAGCAGTTCTTC. The rearrangement joins TRBV2 to TRBJ2-1, with 10 bases aligning to TRBD2. The length of the CDR3 is 14 residues. V gave up 4 bases and J gave up 7 bases; unmatched junction bases: 4. Germline CDR1 is SNHLY and CDR2 is FYNNEI.

The chain combines TRBV14 with TRBJ1-2, with a weak D call TRBD1 (5 bases). This CDR3 has 13 amino acids. Germline V gene lookup returns CDR1 SGHDN and CDR2 FVKESK. V dropped 1 base and J dropped 8 bases, with 11 bases sitting between them. The CDR3 DNA sequence: TGTGCCAGCAGCCAAGCAGACAGTCGAGGCTACACCTTC. Residues: CASSQADSRGYTF.

This sequence joins TRBV7-9 and TRBJ2-7; D not resolved. The V gene lost 3 bases and the J gene lost 3 bases, with 9 bases spanning the gap. Germline V CDR1 and CDR2: SEHNR, FQNEAQ (reference sequence). There are 13 residues in the CDR3. CDR3 DNA sequence: TGTGCCAGCAGCTTCACCCTGAGCTACGAGCAGTACTTC. The encoded protein is CASSFTLSYEQYF.

There are many counts of this clonotype. The J gene is TRBJ2-7, the V gene TRBV6-5, with 8 bases fitting TRBD1. The CDR3 sequence is 14 residues long. V lost 0 bases, J lost 4 bases, and 2 bases stayed unmatched. The germline gives CDR1 MNHEY, CDR2 SVGAGI. For the CDR3, the DNA is TGTGCCAGCAGTTACTCAGGACAGGGTTACGAGCAGTACTTC. Translated, it gives CASSYSGQGYEQYF.

This sequence joins TRBV29-1 and TRBJ1-2, with a weak D call TRBD1 (6 bases). There are 13 residues in the CDR3. The germline CDR1 and CDR2 sequences are SQVTM and ANQGSEA. CDR3 in DNA: TGCAGTAATCAAGGGGGGTACTCCTATGGCTACACCTTC. Protein sequence: CSNQGGYSYGYTF.

The rearrangement links TRBV10-3 to TRBJ2-6; possibly TRBD1 or TRBD2 for D (5 bases each). The germline gives CDR1 ENHRY, CDR2 SYGVKD. Trimming took off 0 bases at V and 0 bases at J, with 9 bases between the two ends. This CDR3 comprises 17 residues. The CDR3 loop is CAISESTGPSGANVLTF. The CDR3 DNA is TGTGCCATCAGTGAGTCGACGGGACCCTCTGGGGCCAACGTCCTGACTTTC.

As regards this clonotype: An end of the junction does not agree with germline; a read error may underlie this. In DNA, the CDR3 is TGCGCCATCAGTGAGGAAGTGGGGTATGAGCAGTTCTTC. Its protein product is CAISEEVGYEQFF. V usage is TRBV10-2 and J usage is TRBJ2-1; D is uncertain. Germline CDR1 is WSHSY and CDR2 is SAAADI. The CDR3 runs 13 residues.

As concerns this clonotype: Relative to the germline gene, one junction end is altered; a read error may explain this. The V call is TRBV5-6, the J call TRBJ2-7; TRBD1 aligns across 9 bases. CDR3 size: 16 residues. The germline V gene encodes CDR1 SGHDT and CDR2 YYEEEE. CDR3 loop: CASSLTPGTGSYEQYF. The DNA for the CDR3 is TGCGCCAGCAGCTTGACCCCCGGGACAGGGTCCTACGAGCAGTACTTC.

This clonotype was recorded a few times. V is TRBV7-2 and J is TRBJ1-2; no reliable D call. Germline CDR1 and CDR2: SGHTA and FQGNSA. V gave up 4 bases and J gave up 9 bases, with 15 bases separating them. The length of the CDR3 is 13 residues. In DNA form, the CDR3 reads TGTGCCAGCAGCTGGAGGTGGACTGAGCGCTACACCTTC. Residues: CASSWRWTERYTF. The entire variable domain, with the rest obtained from reference TRBV7-2 and TRBJ1-2, is as follows: GAGVSQSPSNKVTEKGKDVELRCDPISGHTALYWYRQSLGQGLEFLIYFQGNSAPDKSGLPSDRFSAERTGGSVSTLTIQRTQQEDSAVYLCASSWRWTERYTFGSGTRLTVV.

This clonotype came up many times. The chain carries TRBV7-9 and TRBJ1-3, with 7 positions matching TRBD1. J was trimmed by 2 bases and V by 3 bases; bases with no gene match: 4. The germline V gene encodes CDR1 SEHNR and CDR2 FQNEAQ (reference sequence). The CDR3 runs to 15 residues. The CDR3 protein is CASSFGTAAGNTIYF. The CDR3 region has the DNA TGTGCCAGCAGCTTTGGGACAGCCGCTGGAAACACCATATATTTT.

V and J are TRBV2 and TRBJ2-1; D may correspond to TRBD1 or TRBD2 (5 bases each). CDR3 length equals 11 residues. The V end lost 9 bases, the J end lost 8 bases, and 11 bases lay between the germline ends. The germline V gene encodes CDR1 SNHLY and CDR2 FYNNEI. CDR3 in amino acids: CASVRGDEQFF. The CDR3 DNA sequence: TGTGCCAGTGTCCGAGGGGATGAGCAGTTCTTC.

The count of this clonotype is one. V gene TRBV15 combines with J gene TRBJ2-3; D gene unclear. Germline V CDR1 and CDR2: LNHNV, YYDKDF (reference sequence). The CDR3 runs 13 residues. V lost 0 bases and J lost 6, with 7 bases in between. CDR3 in amino acids: CATSRDYRDTQYF. The CDR3, as DNA: TGTGCCACCAGCAGAGATTACCGGGATACGCAGTATTTT. The variable domain in full, with the rest retrieved from reference TRBV15 and TRBJ2-3, is DAMVIQNPRYQVTQFGKPVTLSCSQTLNHNVMYWYQQKSSQAPKLLFHYYDKDFNNEADTPDNFQSRRPNTSFCFLDIRSPGLGDTAMYLCATSRDYRDTQYFGPGTRLTVL.

The genes are TRBV7-3 and TRBJ2-1; D possibly corresponds to TRBD2 (5 bases). V was pared by 5 bases and J by 6 bases, with 11 bases between. Germline V lookup: CDR1 SGHTA, CDR2 FQGTGA. This CDR3 region has 13 residues. The CDR3 loop reads CASSGSGPNEQFF. The CDR3 DNA reads TGTGCCAGCAGCGGAAGCGGTCCCAATGAGCAGTTCTTC. Based on the CDR3 plus reference TRBV7-3 and TRBJ2-1, the full variable domain is GAGVSQTPSNKVTEKGKYVELRCDPISGHTALYWYRQSLGQGPEFLIYFQGTGAADDSGLPNDRFFAVRPEGSVSTLKIQRTERGDSAVYLCASSGSGPNEQFFGPGTRLTVL.

The chain recombines TRBV7-9 with TRBJ2-1; D is uncertain. The V end was cut by 2 bases, the J end by 9 bases, with 11 bases between. Per the germline V gene, CDR1 is SEHNR and CDR2 is FQNEAQ (reference sequence). The CDR3 contains 13 residues. The CDR3, as DNA: TGTGCCAGCAGCTTAATCCCCAGCAGTGAGCAGTTCTTC. It encodes CASSLIPSSEQFF.

The chain couples TRBV7-9 to TRBJ2-7; 10 nucleotides line up with TRBD2. V lost 1 base and J lost 3; bases outside the gene matches: 9. Germline V lookup: CDR1 SEHNR, CDR2 FQNEAQ (reference sequence). The CDR3 is 17 amino acids. The DNA of the CDR3 is TGTGCCAGCAGCTTAGTGTCTAGCGGGGGCCCCAACTACGAGCAGTACTTC. Translating it yields CASSLVSSGGPNYEQYF.

The chain couples TRBV7-9 to TRBJ2-5; 8 positions agree with TRBD2. This CDR3 has 14 residues. Germline-derived CDR1 and CDR2 are SEHNR and FQNEAQ (reference sequence). V shed 1 base and J 5 bases; nucleotides not matched to a gene: 3. CDR3 sequence (DNA): TGTGCCAGCAGCTTAGTACTAGCGGCGGAGACCCAGTACTTC. Protein sequence: CASSLVLAAETQYF.

Notes on this clonotype: This may stem from a read error, because a much larger clone lies one nucleotide away. The CDR3 DNA reads as TGTGCCAGCAGTGAATTTCTGGGAGGAAGAGCCTACGAGCAGTACTTC. It is translated as CASSEFLGGRAYEQYF. The rearrangement links TRBV25-1 to TRBJ2-7, with D possibly matching TRBD2 (6 bases). The CDR3 totals 16 residues. Germline V CDR1 and CDR2: MGHDK, SYGVNS. With 1 base removed from V and 2 bases from J, the gap between germline ends came to 15 bases.

This chain connects TRBV20-1 to TRBJ2-1; 8 bases agree with TRBD2. Losses at the gene ends were 3 bases for V and 7 bases for J; bases not matched to a gene: 8. From germline, CDR1 is DFQATT and CDR2 SNEGSKA (reference sequence). The CDR3 totals 14 residues. CDR3 bases: TGCAGTGCTAGTAAGCCGGGAGGGAAGAATGAGCAGTTCTTC. Protein product: CSASKPGGKNEQFF.

The rearrangement joins TRBV6-1 to TRBJ1-3, with 8 bases that match TRBD1. The V segment lost 1 base and the J segment 5 bases; nucleotides outside the gene matches: 10. The CDR3 consists of 17 residues. Germline CDR1 MNHNS, CDR2 SASEGT. The CDR3 coding sequence is TGTGCCAGCAGTGAAGGGGGACAGGCACGACCTAGAAACACCATATATTTT. Protein sequence: CASSEGGQARPRNTIYF.

The chain is built from TRBV24-1 and TRBJ1-5, with D perhaps matching TRBD1 (5 bases). Germline V gives CDR1 KGHDR, CDR2 SFDVKD. V lost 4 bases and J 3 bases, leaving 15 bases between the germline ends. The CDR3 is 16 amino acids. The CDR3 spells CATSEGGWYPNQPQHF. The CDR3 DNA reads TGTGCCACCAGTGAGGGGGGTTGGTACCCCAATCAGCCCCAGCATTTT.

The gene calls are TRBV7-9 and TRBJ1-1; no reliable D call. The CDR3 covers 12 residues. The germline V and J ends were trimmed by 5 bases and 8 bases, with 12 bases remaining between them. Germline loops: CDR1 SEHNR, CDR2 FQNEAQ (reference sequence). CDR3 bases: TGTGCCAGCAGCCGCGGACTTTTAGAAGCTTTCTTT. It translates to CASSRGLLEAFF.

This sequence joins TRBV24-1 and TRBJ2-7; TRBD1 aligns across 12 bases. CDR3 length: 16 amino acids. Per germline, CDR1 KGHDR and CDR2 SFDVKD. The J segment lost 5 bases and the V segment lost 4 bases, leaving 8 bases of the junction unmatched. CDR3 sequence: CATSDHGTGGFNEQYF. Here the CDR3 DNA reads TGTGCCACCAGTGACCACGGGACAGGGGGCTTCAACGAGCAGTACTTC.

The chain has TRBV5-4 and TRBJ1-1; unclear D gene. Germline assignment: CDR1 SGHNT and CDR2 YYREEE (reference sequence). The CDR3 contains 14 residues. The V end lost 3 bases, the J end lost 1 base, and 10 bases lay between the germline ends. Here the CDR3 reads CASSWLLGNTEAFF. The DNA for the CDR3 is TGTGCCAGCAGCTGGCTCCTCGGGAACACTGAAGCTTTCTTT.

This clonotype was seen many times. The rearrangement joins TRBV29-1 to TRBJ2-1; D possibly corresponds to TRBD2 (5 bases). The CDR3 is 13 residues long. Germline-derived CDR1 and CDR2 are SQVTM and ANQGSEA. Trimming removed 2 bases at V and 0 bases at J, with 5 bases between. In DNA, the CDR3 is TGCAGCGTTGAACGGGACTCCTACAATGAGCAGTTCTTC. Translation: CSVERDSYNEQFF.

The chain employs TRBV15 and TRBJ2-1; the match to TRBD2 covers 11 bases. The germline V gene has CDR1 LNHNV and CDR2 YYDKDF (reference sequence). V shed 1 base, J shed 6 bases, and the junction held 5 bases outside the gene matches. CDR3 length: 16 residues. CDR3 in amino acids: CATSRATSGSLNEQFF. The CDR3 region has the DNA TGTGCCACCAGCAGAGCCACTAGCGGGAGCCTCAATGAGCAGTTCTTC. The variable domain in full, with the rest retrieved from reference TRBV15 and TRBJ2-1, is DAMVIQNPRYQVTQFGKPVTLSCSQTLNHNVMYWYQQKSSQAPKLLFHYYDKDFNNEADTPDNFQSRRPNTSFCFLDIRSPGLGDTAMYLCATSRATSGSLNEQFFGPGTRLTVL.

This clonotype was observed a handful of times. The chain combines TRBV6-6 with TRBJ2-7; 10 nucleotides line up with TRBD2. Per the germline V gene, CDR1 is MNHNY and CDR2 is SVGAGI (reference sequence). The CDR3 is 16 amino acids. The ends lost 1 base at V and 1 base at J; junction bases unmatched: 4. CDR3 residues: CASSYLGLAESYEQYF. In DNA, the CDR3 is TGTGCCAGCAGTTACTTAGGACTAGCGGAGTCCTACGAGCAGTACTTC.

The genes are TRBV20-1 and TRBJ2-7; D uncertain. CDR3 size: 14 residues. Germline values: CDR1 DFQATT, CDR2 SNEGSKA (reference sequence). The germline V and J ends were trimmed by 5 bases and 3 bases, with 17 bases remaining between them. The CDR3 region has the DNA TGCAGTGCTCCGGCCAGGACCACCTACTACGAGCAGTACTTC. Its translation is CSAPARTTYYEQYF.

The chain links TRBV27 to TRBJ1-2, with D maybe TRBD1 (5 bases). Between the trimmed V and J ends, which lost 7 bases and 0 bases, there was a span of 15 bases. There are 15 residues in the CDR3. Germline V gene lookup returns CDR1 MNHEY and CDR2 SMNVEV (reference sequence). CDR3 region: CASTSGRDSNYGYTF. Written as DNA, the CDR3 is TGTGCCAGCACGTCAGGGAGAGACTCTAACTATGGCTACACCTTC.